These 26 T cell receptor beta chains originate from one sample sequenced in a study of blood T cells in healthy people across ages. Combining a sample-barcoded 5' primer with a J-beta primer mix, a second PCR ran for about 6 to 11 cycles. MiXCR was run by TCRdb on the 5' RACE reads, yielding one entry per CDR3 protein. The table shows more than 550,000 distinct CDR3 sequences, with approximately 21% occurring only once. The material sequenced was blood. These receptors all come from a man between 65 and 79 years old in good health.

The table lists this clonotype with a few counts. J is TRBJ1-1 and V is TRBV20-1; D remains unclear. V lost 1 base, J lost 4 bases, and 7 bases lay in between. The germline gives CDR1 DFQATT, CDR2 SNEGSKA (reference sequence). This CDR3 spans 12 amino acids. In DNA form, the CDR3 reads TGCAGTGCTAGAGTAACGGCCACTGAAGCTTTCTTT. Its protein is CSARVTATEAFF.

The chain joins TRBV20-1 to TRBJ2-7, with 9 bases lining up with TRBD1. V trimming: 5 bases; J trimming: 2 bases; junction bases outside the gene matches: 7. The CDR3 sequence is 14 residues long. CDR1 DFQATT and CDR2 SNEGSKA come from the germline V gene (reference sequence). The CDR3 nucleotides read TGCAGTGCTCGGCGGGACAGGGAACCCTACGAGCAGTACTTC. This encodes CSARRDREPYEQYF.

The table lists this clonotype with many counts. The rearrangement uses TRBV7-2 and TRBJ2-1; 7 bases fit TRBD2. The CDR3 is 15 residues long. Trimming took 0 bases from V and 4 from J; bases not matched to a gene: 3. The germline CDR1 and CDR2 sequences are SGHTA and FQGNSA. The CDR3 here is CASSLAGLDYNEQFF. The CDR3, as DNA: TGTGCCAGCAGCTTAGCCGGACTAGATTACAATGAGCAGTTCTTC. Using reference TRBV7-2 and TRBJ2-1 for the parts outside the CDR3, the full variable domain is GAGVSQSPSNKVTEKGKDVELRCDPISGHTALYWYRQSLGQGLEFLIYFQGNSAPDKSGLPSDRFSAERTGGSVSTLTIQRTQQEDSAVYLCASSLAGLDYNEQFFGPGTRLTVL.

This clonotype showed up many times. V usage is TRBV7-9 and J usage is TRBJ2-3; the match to TRBD2 covers 8 bases. Germline CDR1 and CDR2: SEHNR and FQNEAQ (reference sequence). V was pared by 3 bases and J by 4 bases, with 9 bases of the junction left unmatched. The length of the CDR3 is 16 residues. Written as DNA, the CDR3 is TGTGCCAGCAGCTTTAATATGGCGGGAGGTGCAGATACGCAGTATTTT. Translation: CASSFNMAGGADTQYF.

The chain recombines TRBV6-5 with TRBJ1-1; D not resolved. This CDR3 has 13 residues. From germline, CDR1 is MNHEY and CDR2 SVGAGI. Deletions cut 5 bases from V and 1 base from J, with 8 bases between. CDR3 sequence: CASSRGKNTEAFF. CDR3 coding DNA: TGTGCCAGCAGTCGAGGCAAGAACACTGAAGCTTTCTTT.

The V and J genes are TRBV7-2 and TRBJ2-5; weak D call: TRBD2 (6 bases). The CDR3 sequence is 16 residues long. Germline CDR1 and CDR2: SGHTA and FQGNSA. V lost 2 bases and J 2 bases, leaving 15 bases between the germline ends. CDR3 sequence (DNA): TGTGCCAGCAGCTTAAGGGGTAGCGGACGGCAAGAGACCCAGTACTTC. This encodes CASSLRGSGRQETQYF.

This chain links TRBV5-1 with TRBJ1-1; no clear D gene. The germline gives CDR1 SGHRS, CDR2 YFSETQ. Trimming cost V 0 bases and J 5 bases, with 17 bases left between them. The CDR3 length is 16 residues. The CDR3 is CASSLASGQFRTEAFF. The DNA for the CDR3 is TGCGCCAGCAGCTTGGCTTCTGGGCAGTTTAGGACTGAAGCTTTCTTT.

The chain combines TRBV7-9 with TRBJ2-3; the D is unclear. The CDR3 covers 12 residues. From germline, CDR1 is SEHNR and CDR2 FQNEAQ (reference sequence). Trimming removed 5 bases at V and 6 bases at J, with 9 bases between. The CDR3 DNA reads TGTGCCAGCAGCCAGAACTGGGATACGCAGTATTTT. This translates into CASSQNWDTQYF.

The chain carries TRBV24-1 and TRBJ2-1; a possible D gene is TRBD2 (6 bases). The CDR3 is made up of 14 amino acids. V was pared by 7 bases and J by 10 bases, with 19 bases between. Germline-derived CDR1 and CDR2 are KGHDR and SFDVKD. DNA of the CDR3: TGTGCCACCAGCCTTAATCCGCGGGACTCCGAGCAGTTCTTC. Amino acids: CATSLNPRDSEQFF.

This clonotype has at least ten counts. This chain uses TRBV9 with TRBJ2-3, with TRBD2 matching 9 bases. This CDR3 spans 15 amino acids. After removal of 3 bases from V and 4 bases from J, the junction contained 6 bases not matched to a gene. The germline gives CDR1 SGDLS, CDR2 YYNGEE. Here the CDR3 reads CASSALAGAPDTQYF. As DNA, the CDR3 is TGTGCCAGCAGCGCCTTAGCGGGAGCACCAGATACGCAGTATTTT.

This clonotype was observed a few times. The J gene is TRBJ2-3, the V gene TRBV9; D could derive from TRBD1 or TRBD2 (5 bases each). The CDR3 extends over 16 amino acids. The germline V gene encodes CDR1 SGDLS and CDR2 YYNGEE. Deletions cut 0 bases from V and 0 bases from J, with 11 bases between. The chain's CDR3 is CASSVGDQRSTDTQYF. The DNA of the CDR3 is TGTGCCAGCAGCGTAGGGGACCAGAGAAGCACAGATACGCAGTATTTT.

The chain combines TRBV3-1 with TRBJ2-3, with 11 bases lining up with TRBD2. The CDR3 contains 17 residues. CDR1 LGHDT and CDR2 YNNKEL come from the germline V gene (reference sequence). J was trimmed by 4 bases and V by 1 base; bases with no gene match: 7. CDR3 sequence: CASSQARLAGLADTQYF. DNA of the CDR3: TGTGCCAGCAGCCAAGCCCGACTAGCGGGATTAGCAGATACGCAGTATTTT.

This clonotype occurred a few times. This chain uses TRBV5-1 with TRBJ1-2; D is unresolved. This CDR3 has 13 amino acids. CDR1 and CDR2 (germline): SGHRS, YFSETQ. V lost 4 bases, J lost 4 bases, and 11 bases lay in between. This CDR3 reads CASSPTWGYGYTF. The DNA for the CDR3 is TGCGCCAGCAGCCCAACTTGGGGCTATGGCTACACCTTC.

V is TRBV5-1 and J is TRBJ1-2; D is perhaps TRBD1 (5 bases). The V gene lost 4 bases and the J gene lost 4 bases, with 26 bases spanning the gap. CDR3 length equals 18 residues. Germline-derived CDR1 and CDR2 are SGHRS and YFSETQ. In DNA form, the CDR3 reads TGCGCCAGCAGCCCCGGAGGAGGGGCCGCACTTCGGGGCTATGGCTACACCTTC. Its protein is CASSPGGGAALRGYGYTF.

The chain is built from TRBV6-2 or TRBV6-3 and TRBJ2-5; D remains ambiguous. The CDR3 is 12 amino acids. V lost 6 bases and J 7 bases, leaving 12 bases between the germline ends. The germline V gene encodes CDR1 MNHEY and CDR2 SVGEGT. In DNA form, the CDR3 reads TGTGCCAGCAGCCCTAAGGGCGCGACCCAGTACTTC. Translated, it gives CASSPKGATQYF.

CDR3 in DNA: TGCGCCAGCAGCCAAGACCAGGGGCTCGGCGCGGGCAATCAGCCCCAGCATTTT. Translating gives CASSQDQGLGAGNQPQHF. The rearrangement uses TRBV4-1 and TRBJ1-5, with a tentative D call TRBD1 (6 bases). Germline V gene data show CDR1 as MGHRA and CDR2 as YSYEKL. The CDR3 runs 18 residues. V was pared by 0 bases and J by 2 bases, with 17 bases between.

The rearrangement links TRBV3-1 to TRBJ2-1; 8 bases match TRBD2. CDR3 size: 16 residues. V lost 6 bases, J lost 4 bases, and 11 bases stayed unmatched. CDR1 and CDR2 from the germline V gene are LGHDT and YNNKEL (reference sequence). The CDR3 DNA follows: TGTGCCAGCAGTCGAGAGGGGACTAGGCCATACAATGAGCAGTTCTTC. It yields the protein CASSREGTRPYNEQFF.

Ten or more counts support this clonotype. V is TRBV3-1 and J is TRBJ2-6, with 8 bases that match TRBD2. There are 14 residues in the CDR3. J was trimmed by 4 bases and V by 7 bases; bases with no gene match: 3. Germline values: CDR1 LGHDT, CDR2 YNNKEL (reference sequence). The CDR3 sequence: CASMQRGGANVLTF. CDR3 in DNA: TGTGCCAGCATGCAGCGGGGGGGGGCCAACGTCCTGACTTTC.

The J gene is TRBJ2-1, the V gene TRBV24-1; D may be TRBD1 or TRBD2 (5 bases each). Trimming removed 4 bases at V and 8 bases at J, with 17 bases between. CDR3 length equals 15 residues. CDR1 and CDR2 from the germline V gene are KGHDR and SFDVKD. CDR3 DNA sequence: TGTGCCACCAGTGACGGGGCCGAACCCGTCGATGAGCAGTTCTTC. Amino acid sequence: CATSDGAEPVDEQFF.

This clonotype was seen more than once but under ten times. The chain links TRBV5-5 to TRBJ2-1; the match to TRBD2 covers 14 bases. The length of the CDR3 is 18 residues. Germline CDR1 and CDR2: SGHKS and YYEKEE (reference sequence). With 4 bases clipped from V and 0 bases from J, the junction kept 6 bases outside the gene matches. CDR3 region: CASSTTSGGVFSYNEQFF. CDR3 DNA sequence: TGTGCCAGCAGCACGACTAGCGGGGGGGTATTCTCCTACAATGAGCAGTTCTTC. Complete variable domain (other parts from reference TRBV5-5 and TRBJ2-1): DAGVTQSPTHLIKTRGQQVTLRCSPISGHKSVSWYQQVLGQGPQFIFQYYEKEERGRGNFPDRFSARQFPNYSSELNVNALLLGDSALYLCASSTTSGGVFSYNEQFFGPGTRLTVL.

CDR3 loop: CSAPRQGATEKLFF. Here the CDR3 DNA reads TGCAGTGCTCCGCGACAGGGGGCGACTGAAAAACTGTTTTTT. The chain links TRBV20-1 to TRBJ1-4; 10 nucleotides match TRBD1. This CDR3 region has 14 residues. V dropped 5 bases and J dropped 7; count of bases not matched to a gene: 7. Germline CDR1 and CDR2: DFQATT and SNEGSKA (reference sequence).

There are many counts of this clonotype. This chain links TRBV5-4 with TRBJ2-7, with TRBD2 matching over 7 bases. The last part of the DNA fits TRBJ2-5 better; the J call may be wrong. The CDR3 has 16 residues. The germline V gene has CDR1 SGHNT and CDR2 YYREEE (reference sequence). As DNA, the CDR3 is TGTGCCAGCAGCTTGGCGGGGGGTGCACTCCAAGAGACCCAGTACTTC. Amino acid sequence: CASSLAGGALQETQYF.

The V and J genes are TRBV7-8 and TRBJ1-2; D is ambiguous. V was pared by 1 base and J by 4 bases, with 13 bases between. The CDR3 runs to 15 residues. CDR1 and CDR2 (germline): SGHVS, FQNEAQ. The CDR3 bases are TGTGCCAGCAGCTTAGAGCGGCCGGCGAGCTATGGCTACACCTTC. Protein sequence: CASSLERPASYGYTF.

A few counts support this clonotype. V gene TRBV18 combines with J gene TRBJ2-5, with 10 bases identical to TRBD1. CDR3 size: 15 residues. CDR1 and CDR2 from the germline V gene are KGHSH and LQKENI. V dropped 3 bases and J dropped 5; count of bases not matched to a gene: 6. CDR3 DNA sequence: TGTGCCAGCTCACCGGGGACAGGGGACAGGGAGACCCAGTACTTC. Translating gives CASSPGTGDRETQYF.

This clonotype showed up many times. DNA for the CDR3: TGTGCCAGCAGTTTAGAAAAGGACACCGGGGAGCTGTTTTTT. It translates to CASSLEKDTGELFF. The gene calls are TRBV27 and TRBJ2-2, with unresolved D. Trimming shortened V by 2 bases and J by 3 bases, and 7 bases separated the two germline ends. Germline V gene sequence: CDR1 MNHEY, CDR2 SMNVEV (reference sequence). There are 14 residues in the CDR3.

The chain uses TRBV25-1 and TRBJ2-5, with 9 bases lining up with TRBD1. Unmatched junction bases numbered 11, after V lost 1 base and J lost 5 bases. CDR3 size: 17 residues. In germline, CDR1 is MGHDK, CDR2 SYGVNS. CDR3 amino acids: CASSELGTGNWVETQYF. CDR3 nucleotides: TGTGCCAGCAGTGAATTAGGGACAGGGAATTGGGTGGAGACCCAGTACTTC.